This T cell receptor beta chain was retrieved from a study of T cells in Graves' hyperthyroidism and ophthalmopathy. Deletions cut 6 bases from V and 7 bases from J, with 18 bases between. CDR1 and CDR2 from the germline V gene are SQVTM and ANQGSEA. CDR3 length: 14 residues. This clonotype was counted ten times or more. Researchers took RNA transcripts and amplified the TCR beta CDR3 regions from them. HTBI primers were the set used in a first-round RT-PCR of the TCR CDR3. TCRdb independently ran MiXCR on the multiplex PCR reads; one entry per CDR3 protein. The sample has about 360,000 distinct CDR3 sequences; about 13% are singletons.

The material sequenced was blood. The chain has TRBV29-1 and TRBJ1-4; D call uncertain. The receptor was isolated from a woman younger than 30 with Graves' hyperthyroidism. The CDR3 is CSVVTPDISEKLFF. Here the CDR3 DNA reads TGCAGCGTCGTGACACCGGATATTTCTGAAAAACTGTTTTTT.